The 2 T cell receptor beta chains reported below all come from one sample, sequenced in a study of CD8 T cells in Susac syndrome. RNA, at about 0.45 to 1 ug, was reverse transcribed with random hexamers. TCRdb recomputed calls from the immunoSEQ multiplex PCR reads with MiXCR, one row per CDR3 protein. The repertoire holds under 200,000 distinct CDR3 sequences, with 85% to 95% as singletons. Sample: CD4+ T cells from PBMCs. Receptor source: a human donor in good health.

The CDR3 coding sequence is TGCAGCGTGCCACAGGGTATTTCAGAGACCCAGTACTTC. It is translated as CSVPQGISETQYF. The rearrangement uses TRBV29-1 and TRBJ2-5, with D perhaps matching TRBD1 (6 bases). The CDR3 sequence is 13 residues long. Germline CDR1 is SQVTM and CDR2 is ANQGSEA. The V end was cut by 6 bases, the J end by 4 bases, with 15 bases between.

The rearrangement links TRBV3-1 to TRBJ1-2; 9 bases map to TRBD1. CDR1 and CDR2 (germline): LGHDT, YNNKEL (reference sequence). This CDR3 is built from 15 residues. Trimming took 2 bases from V and 1 from J; bases not matched to a gene: 2. The CDR3 loop is CASSQLTGGNYGYTF. The CDR3 coding sequence is TGTGCCAGCAGCCAACTGACAGGGGGTAACTATGGCTACACCTTC.